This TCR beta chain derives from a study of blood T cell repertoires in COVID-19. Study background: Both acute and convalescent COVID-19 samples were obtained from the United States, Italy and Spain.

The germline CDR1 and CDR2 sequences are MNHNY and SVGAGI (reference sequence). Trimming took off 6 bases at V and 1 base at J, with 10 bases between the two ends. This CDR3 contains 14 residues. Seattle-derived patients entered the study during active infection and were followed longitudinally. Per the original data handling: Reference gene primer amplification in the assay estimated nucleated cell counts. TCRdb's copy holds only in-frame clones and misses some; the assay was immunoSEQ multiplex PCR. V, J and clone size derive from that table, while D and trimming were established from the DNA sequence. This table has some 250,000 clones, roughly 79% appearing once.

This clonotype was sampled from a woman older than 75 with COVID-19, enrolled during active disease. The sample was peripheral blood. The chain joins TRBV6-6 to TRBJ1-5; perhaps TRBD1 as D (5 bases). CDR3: CASSPPGSNQPQHF. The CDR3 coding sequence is TGTGCCAGCAGCCCCCCAGGGAGCAATCAGCCCCAGCATTTT.